These 8 T cell receptor beta chains came from one sample sequenced in a study of blood T cell repertoires in COVID-19. Clones were sequenced by immunoSEQ multiplex PCR, and TCRdb holds only the in-frame ones, with some missing. The sample shows about 270,000 clones, 91% of them seen only once. The sequenced sample was PBMCs or T cells enriched from blood (not recorded which). The receptors were sampled from a man aged 40-55 years who had been exposed to COVID-19.

The chain joins TRBV27 to TRBJ2-1; D unclear. The germline V gene encodes CDR1 MNHEY and CDR2 SMNVEV (reference sequence). This CDR3 has 12 residues. The V end was cut by 4 bases, the J end by 4 bases, with 5 bases between. The CDR3 is CASSYLYNEQFF. The CDR3 DNA reads as TGTGCCAGCAGTTACCTATACAATGAGCAGTTCTTC.

The V and J genes are TRBV2 and TRBJ1-3; 7 bases match TRBD1. Germline loops: CDR1 SNHLY, CDR2 FYNNEI. The CDR3 is made up of 17 amino acids. J was trimmed by 0 bases and V by 2 bases; bases with no gene match: 7. CDR3 protein: CASSETGDRYSGNTIYF. The CDR3 DNA follows: TGTGCCAGCAGTGAAACGGGGGACAGATACTCTGGAAACACCATATATTTT.

The V call is TRBV6-2 or TRBV6-3, the J call TRBJ2-2, with 16 bases lining up with TRBD2. From germline, CDR1 is MNHEY and CDR2 SVGEGT. The CDR3 has 19 residues. V lost 2 bases and J lost 4; bases outside the gene matches: 7. The CDR3 is CASSYKGLAGGPGTGELFF. CDR3 nucleotides: TGTGCCAGCAGTTACAAGGGACTAGCGGGAGGGCCCGGCACCGGGGAGCTGTTTTTT.

V is TRBV21-1 and J is TRBJ2-3; the table's D call of TRBD2 was not tested on the DNA. TRBV21-1 is described as a pseudogene. The CDR3 loop spans 17 amino acids. The DNA of the CDR3 is TGTGCCAGCAGCAAAGCTGGGGGAGCCACGGGGGCAGATACGCAGTATTTT. It encodes CASSKAGGATGADTQYF.

The CDR3, as DNA: TGTGCCAGCAGCTTGAGTCCTAGCGGACAACCTTCCTACAATGAGCAGTTCTTC. It translates to CASSLSPSGQPSYNEQFF. The genes are TRBV5-4 and TRBJ2-1; 7 positions match TRBD2. CDR1 is SGHNT, CDR2 YYREEE, per germline (reference sequence). The CDR3 contains 18 residues. The trim removed 1 base at V and 1 base at J, leaving 11 bases unmatched.

This clone has only one observation. This CDR3 is CASSLGQVNTEAFF. The CDR3 DNA follows: TGTGCCAGCAGCTTAGGGCAGGTGAACACTGAAGCTTTCTTT. The V and J genes are TRBV7-3 and TRBJ1-1; D gene unclear. The CDR3 has 14 amino acids. Germline V gene data show CDR1 as SGHTA and CDR2 as FQGTGA. V was trimmed by 2 bases and J by 0 bases, leaving 7 bases between them.

This clone came up once. The chain joins TRBV24-1 to TRBJ2-2; D perhaps matches TRBD2 (6 bases). V lost 4 bases and J 5 bases, leaving 16 bases between the germline ends. CDR1 and CDR2 (germline): KGHDR, SFDVKD. There are 16 residues in the CDR3. The CDR3 region has the DNA TGTGCCACCAGTGACCCTAGCGTAGAACCGACCGGGGAGCTGTTTTTT. It encodes CATSDPSVEPTGELFF.

The CDR3 DNA reads TGCGCCAGCAGCATCAACCCCCTCGGGGGGCGCAACGAGCAGTACTTC. Its protein is CASSINPLGGRNEQYF. The rearrangement joins TRBV5-1 to TRBJ2-7; D perhaps matches TRBD2 (7 bases). Trimming took 4 bases from V and 5 from J, leaving 22 bases between them. This CDR3 is 16 amino acids long. Germline values: CDR1 SGHRS, CDR2 YFSETQ.